This is a list of T cell receptor beta chains from one sample in a study of Tregs in tolerant kidney transplant recipients. Profiling relied on immunoSEQ multiplex PCR, and the TCRdb table lists in-frame clones only, not all of them. The sample gives 75,000 to 85,000 clones, 91% of which show up once; 0.34% is in the top ten. Sequences were derived from Tregs from blood, sampled before the transplant. Receptors originate from a human donor who received a combined kidney and bone marrow transplant. The CDR3 runs from the conserved cysteine through the conserved F or W. D genes are given only for firm matches. Only part of the rows carry a size: once, few, many, or a class if the clone is expanded.

J: TRBJ2-1; V: TRBV5-1; size: -; D: -; CDR3: CASSSQGLEQFF; DNA: TGCGCCAGCAGCTCACAGGGACTTGAGCAGTTCTTC
J: TRBJ2-7; V: TRBV4-3; size: -; D: TRBD1; CDR3: CASSESQGPYEQYF; DNA: TGCGCCAGCAGCGAATCACAGGGGCCCTACGAGCAGTACTTC
J: TRBJ2-3; V: TRBV4-1; size: -; D: -; CDR3: CASSQGGGFADTQYF; DNA: TGCGCCAGCAGCCAAGGAGGGGGTTTTGCAGATACGCAGTATTTT
J: TRBJ2-5; V: TRBV6-5; size: -; D: -; CDR3: CASSYVQGGTQYF; DNA: TGTGCCAGCAGTTACGTACAGGGAGGGACCCAGTACTTC
J: TRBJ1-3; V: TRBV5-1; size: -; D: -; CDR3: CASSLNFRDGSSGNTIYF; DNA: TGCGCCAGCAGCTTGAATTTTAGGGACGGGAGCTCTGGAAACACCATATATTTT
J: TRBJ2-5; V: TRBV7-3; size: once; D: TRBD2; CDR3: CASSATSEETQYF; DNA: TGTGCCAGCAGCGCAACTAGCGAGGAGACCCAGTACTTC
J: TRBJ2-2; V: TRBV2; size: -; D: -; CDR3: CASSVVGSTGELFF; DNA: TGTGCCAGCAGTGTCGTCGGGTCAACCGGGGAGCTGTTTTTT
J: TRBJ2-3; V: TRBV6-1; size: -; D: TRBD2; CDR3: CASRLPGGGTDTQYF; DNA: TGTGCCAGCAGACTACCGGGAGGGGGGACAGATACGCAGTATTTT
J: TRBJ2-1; V: TRBV7-2; size: -; D: TRBD2; CDR3: CASTLMMAGGPNEQFF; DNA: TGTGCCAGCACCCTTATGATGGCGGGAGGTCCAAATGAGCAGTTCTTC
J: TRBJ1-2; V: TRBV19; size: few; D: -; CDR3: CASTGQINYGYTF; DNA: TGTGCCAGTACCGGACAGATTAACTATGGCTACACCTTC
J: TRBJ1-1; V: TRBV6-6; size: -; D: -; CDR3: CASSYSQGRNTEAFF; DNA: TGTGCCAGCAGTTACTCCCAGGGGAGGAACACTGAAGCTTTCTTT
J: TRBJ2-7; V: TRBV6-1; size: -; D: -; CDR3: CASSEGPGRGYEQYF; DNA: TGTGCCAGCAGTGAAGGACCTGGGCGGGGCTACGAGCAGTACTTC
J: TRBJ1-3; V: TRBV2; size: -; D: -; CDR3: CASTSGAPVLLGNTIYF; DNA: TGTGCCAGCACTTCCGGGGCGCCAGTCCTCTTAGGAAACACCATATATTTT
J: TRBJ1-5; V: TRBV28; size: -; D: TRBD1; CDR3: CASSSRTGTNQPQHF; DNA: TGTGCCAGCAGTTCCAGGACAGGGACTAATCAGCCCCAGCATTTT
J: TRBJ1-1; V: TRBV6-1; size: -; D: -; CDR3: CASSEFGGRVNTEAFF; DNA: TGTGCCAGCAGTGAGTTTGGAGGCAGGGTGAACACTGAAGCTTTCTTT
J: TRBJ1-1; V: TRBV28; size: -; D: -; CDR3: CASRSTRTEAFF; DNA: TGTGCCAGCAGGTCCACACGGACTGAAGCTTTCTTT
J: TRBJ2-2; V: TRBV5-4; size: -; D: -; CDR3: CASSPGLYGNTGELFF; DNA: TGTGCCAGCAGCCCTGGACTCTACGGGAACACCGGGGAGCTGTTTTTT
J: TRBJ2-5; V: TRBV9; size: -; D: -; CDR3: CASSPRSGVETQYF; DNA: TGTGCCAGCAGCCCTAGATCAGGGGTAGAGACCCAGTACTTC
J: TRBJ2-3; V: TRBV6-5; size: -; D: TRBD1; CDR3: CASKTGILSTDTQYF; DNA: TGTGCCAGCAAGACAGGGATCCTTAGCACAGATACGCAGTATTTT
J: TRBJ1-1; V: TRBV11-2; size: -; D: -; CDR3: CASSLERRWGTEAFF; DNA: TGTGCCAGCAGCTTAGAGAGGAGATGGGGGACTGAAGCTTTCTTT
J: TRBJ2-3; V: TRBV5-1; size: -; D: -; CDR3: CASSSRQSTDTQYF; DNA: TGCGCCAGCAGCTCCCGACAGAGCACAGATACGCAGTATTTT
J: TRBJ2-5; V: TRBV30; size: -; D: -; CDR3: CAWSHVGGVSETQYF; DNA: TGTGCCTGGAGTCACGTAGGGGGAGTGTCTGAGACCCAGTACTTC
J: TRBJ2-3; V: TRBV5-1; size: -; D: -; CDR3: CASSLMGGATDTQYF; DNA: TGCGCCAGCAGCTTGATGGGGGGCGCAACAGATACGCAGTATTTT
J: TRBJ1-2; V: TRBV6-5; size: -; D: -; CDR3: CASARDLNYGYTF; DNA: TGTGCCAGCGCAAGGGACCTTAACTATGGCTACACCTTC
J: TRBJ1-5; V: TRBV19; size: -; D: -; CDR3: CASSTASVDSNQPQHF; DNA: TGTGCCAGTAGTACAGCCTCAGTTGATAGCAATCAGCCCCAGCATTTT
J: TRBJ2-1; V: TRBV30; size: -; D: TRBD2; CDR3: CAWSGTSGRYNEQFF; DNA: TGTGCCTGGTCCGGGACTAGCGGGAGGTACAATGAGCAGTTCTTC
J: TRBJ1-3; V: TRBV4-1; size: -; D: -; CDR3: CASSQDVGAVISGNTIYF; DNA: TGCGCCAGCAGCCAAGATGTGGGGGCAGTTATCTCTGGAAACACCATATATTTT
J: TRBJ2-7; V: TRBV28; size: once; D: TRBD1; CDR3: CASSFVPGQGFYEQYF; DNA: TGTGCCAGCAGTTTTGTCCCGGGACAGGGGTTTTACGAGCAGTACTTC
J: TRBJ2-3; V: TRBV5-4; size: -; D: TRBD2; CDR3: CASRPGTSGKTDTQYF; DNA: TGTGCCAGCAGACCCGGGACTAGCGGGAAGACAGATACGCAGTATTTT
J: TRBJ1-1; V: TRBV6-1; size: -; D: TRBD1; CDR3: CASSEGQGMNTEAFF; DNA: TGTGCCAGCAGTGAGGGACAGGGAATGAACACTGAAGCTTTCTTT
J: TRBJ1-1; V: TRBV30; size: -; D: -; CDR3: CAWSVRPNTEAFF; DNA: TGTGCCTGGAGTGTACGCCCGAACACTGAAGCTTTCTTT
J: TRBJ2-7; V: TRBV7-8; size: -; D: -; CDR3: CASSQQGLGGEQYF; DNA: TGTGCCAGCAGCCAACAGGGACTTGGGGGCGAGCAGTACTTC
J: TRBJ2-7; V: TRBV18; size: -; D: -; CDR3: CASSTSRVGNEQYF; DNA: TGTGCCAGCTCGACAAGTAGGGTTGGGAACGAGCAGTACTTC
J: TRBJ2-5; V: TRBV7-6; size: once; D: -; CDR3: CASSSGPEETQYF; DNA: TGTGCCAGCAGCTCAGGACCCGAAGAGACCCAGTACTTC
J: TRBJ2-7; V: TRBV14; size: -; D: TRBD1; CDR3: CASSQRTGAEQYF; DNA: TGTGCCAGCAGCCAACGGACAGGGGCCGAGCAGTACTTC
J: TRBJ2-2; V: TRBV6-1; size: -; D: TRBD2; CDR3: CASERGVGELFF; DNA: TGTGCCAGCGAACGGGGGGTCGGGGAGCTGTTTTTT
J: TRBJ2-3; V: TRBV7-8; size: -; D: -; CDR3: CASSLERGTQYF; DNA: TGTGCCAGCAGCTTAGAACGGGGGACGCAGTATTTT
J: TRBJ2-3; V: TRBV5-4; size: -; D: TRBD2; CDR3: CASSLGLAGDTDTQYF; DNA: TGTGCCAGCAGCTTAGGACTAGCGGGGGACACAGATACGCAGTATTTT
J: TRBJ1-1; V: TRBV7-8; size: once; D: TRBD1; CDR3: CASSGQGGRTEAFF; DNA: TGTGCCAGCAGTGGACAGGGAGGAAGAACTGAAGCTTTCTTT
J: TRBJ2-7; V: TRBV7-3; size: -; D: -; CDR3: CASSPGPGHSYEQYF; DNA: TGTGCCAGCAGCCCAGGTCCGGGACACTCCTACGAGCAGTACTTC
J: TRBJ2-3; V: TRBV15; size: -; D: TRBD1; CDR3: CATSRGGGVTQYF; DNA: TGTGCCACCAGCAGAGGAGGGGGCGTTACGCAGTATTTT
J: TRBJ2-5; V: TRBV5-1; size: -; D: -; CDR3: CASSFDDRQETQYF; DNA: TGCGCCAGCAGCTTCGACGACAGACAAGAGACCCAGTACTTC
J: TRBJ2-6; V: TRBV7-8; size: -; D: -; CDR3: CASSSGANVLTF; DNA: TGTGCCAGCAGCTCCGGGGCCAACGTCCTGACTTTC
J: TRBJ2-1; V: TRBV2; size: -; D: -; CDR3: CASEPEKGQFF; DNA: TGTGCCAGCGAACCAGAAAAGGGCCAGTTCTTC
J: TRBJ1-2; V: TRBV6-5; size: -; D: TRBD1; CDR3: CASSYSRGQGGGYTF; DNA: TGTGCCAGCAGTTACTCGAGGGGACAGGGCGGGGGCTACACCTTC
J: TRBJ2-2; V: TRBV4-1; size: -; D: TRBD2; CDR3: CASSPRLAGLPGELFF; DNA: TGCGCCAGCAGCCCCAGACTAGCGGGACTCCCCGGGGAGCTGTTTTTT
J: TRBJ2-2; V: TRBV4-1; size: once; D: TRBD1; CDR3: CASRLGQGWTGELFF; DNA: TGCGCCAGCAGACTTGGACAGGGGTGGACCGGGGAGCTGTTTTTT
J: TRBJ2-7; V: TRBV5-1; size: once; D: -; CDR3: CASSLGGDEQYF; DNA: TGCGCCAGCAGCTTGGGGGGAGACGAGCAGTACTTC